The 9 T cell receptor beta chains listed next were all sequenced from one sample in a study of blood T cell repertoires in COVID-19. Produced via immunoSEQ multiplex PCR; TCRdb's table is partial and in-frame only. The sample has 250,000 to 350,000 clones; around four fifths are singletons. What was sequenced was peripheral blood. These receptor sequences come from a woman between 45 and 65 years old with active or convalescent COVID-19.

The chain carries TRBV10-3 and TRBJ2-7; TRBD2 is a possible D gene (6 bases). The CDR3 covers 14 residues. Germline V gene sequence: CDR1 ENHRY, CDR2 SYGVKD. The V end was cut by 2 bases, the J end by 2 bases, with 10 bases between. The CDR3 spells CAISEGGSAYEQYF. For the CDR3, the DNA is TGTGCCATCAGTGAGGGGGGGAGCGCCTACGAGCAGTACTTC.

The chain recombines TRBV6-5 with TRBJ2-7, with 7 nucleotides matching TRBD1. V lost 6 bases to trimming and J lost 0 bases; unmatched junction nucleotides: 8. From germline, CDR1 is MNHEY and CDR2 SVGAGI. The CDR3 loop spans 15 amino acids. CDR3 coding DNA: TGTGCCAGCAGCGCTGACAGGGCTCCCTCCTACGAGCAGTACTTC. As protein: CASSADRAPSYEQYF.

The rearrangement links TRBV7-8 to TRBJ1-6; D is possibly TRBD1 (5 bases). This CDR3 contains 14 residues. In germline, CDR1 is SGHVS, CDR2 FQNEAQ. The V gene lost 6 bases and the J gene lost 9 bases, with 15 bases spanning the gap. The CDR3 nucleotides are TGTGCCAGCAGTAACAGGAGAGAAGGTTCACCCCTCCACTTT. This gives the protein CASSNRREGSPLHF. Using reference TRBV7-8 and TRBJ1-6 for the parts outside the CDR3, the full variable domain is GAGVSQSPRYKVAKRGQDVALRCDPISGHVSLFWYQQALGQGPEFLTYFQNEAQLDKSGLPSDRFFAERPEGSVSTLKIQRTQQEDSAVYLCASSNRREGSPLHFGNGTRLTVT.

The chain carries TRBV6-5 and TRBJ2-7; the match to TRBD2 covers 7 bases. CDR1 is MNHEY and CDR2 is SVGAGI in the germline V gene. V was pared by 6 bases and J by 0 bases, with 2 bases of the junction left unmatched. The CDR3 totals 13 residues. The CDR3 sequence is CASRAGLSYEQYF. The CDR3 region has the DNA TGTGCCAGCAGAGCGGGACTCTCCTACGAGCAGTACTTC.

This clone was observed once. The rearrangement joins TRBV10-3 to TRBJ2-7, with 8 bases that match TRBD2. The V and J ends lost 3 bases and 1 base, in that order; junction bases with no gene match: 2. CDR1 and CDR2 from the germline V gene are ENHRY and SYGVKD. The CDR3 sequence is 14 residues long. In DNA form, the CDR3 reads TGTGCCATCAGTGACGGGACTAGATCCTACGAGCAGTACTTC. This sequence encodes CAISDGTRSYEQYF.

The chain has TRBV23-1 and TRBJ1-2, with D uncertain. TRBV23-1 is an open reading frame, and its role is uncertain. CDR3 length: 13 residues. Trimming took off 1 base at V and 6 bases at J, with 9 bases between the two ends. As DNA, the CDR3 is TGCGCCAGCAGTCAATTTCGGGGTGATGGCTACACCTTC. Its translation is CASSQFRGDGYTF.

The chain joins TRBV7-8 to TRBJ1-3; unclear D gene. The CDR3 has 16 residues. Looked up from germline, CDR1 is SGHVS and CDR2 is FQNEAQ. Trimming left V 1 base short and J 0 bases short, with 10 bases between. CDR3 sequence (DNA): TGTGCCAGCAGCTTAGGTCTGCCAGGCTCTGGAAACACCATATATTTT. Protein: CASSLGLPGSGNTIYF.

This clone was detected a few times. CDR3 coding DNA: TGTGCCAGCAGCTGGGCCGGCCAGCCCCAGCATTTT. This gives the protein CASSWAGQPQHF. V and J are TRBV7-2 and TRBJ1-5; D remains unclear. V was shortened by 4 bases and J by 7 bases, with 8 bases between the two germline ends. This CDR3 has 12 amino acids. Germline CDR1 is SGHTA and CDR2 is FQGNSA.

The CDR3 bases are TGTGCCAGTAGCCCCGGGACAATGATTTCGAATGAGCAGTTCTTC. The encoded protein is CASSPGTMISNEQFF. The rearrangement links TRBV19 to TRBJ2-1, with D perhaps matching TRBD1 (6 bases). The CDR3 contains 15 residues. In germline, CDR1 is LNHDA, CDR2 SQIVND (reference sequence). Deletions cut 6 bases from V and 7 bases from J, with 19 bases between.